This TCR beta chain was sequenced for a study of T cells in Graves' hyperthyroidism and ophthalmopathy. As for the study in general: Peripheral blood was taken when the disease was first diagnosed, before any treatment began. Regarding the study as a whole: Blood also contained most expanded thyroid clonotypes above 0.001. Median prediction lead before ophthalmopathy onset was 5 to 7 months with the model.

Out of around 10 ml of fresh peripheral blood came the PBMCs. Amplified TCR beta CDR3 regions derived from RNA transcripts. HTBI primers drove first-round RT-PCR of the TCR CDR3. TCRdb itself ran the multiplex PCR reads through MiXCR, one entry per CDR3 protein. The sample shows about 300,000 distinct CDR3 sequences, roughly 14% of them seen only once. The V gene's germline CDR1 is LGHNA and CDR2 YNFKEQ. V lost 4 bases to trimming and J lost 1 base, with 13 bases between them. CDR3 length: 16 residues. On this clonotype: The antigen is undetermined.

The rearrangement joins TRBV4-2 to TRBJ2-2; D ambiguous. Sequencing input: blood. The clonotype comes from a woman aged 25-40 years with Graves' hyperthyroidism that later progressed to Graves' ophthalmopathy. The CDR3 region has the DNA TGTGCCAGCAGCCGAGATCCCTCCCAGAACACCGGGGAGCTGTTTTTT. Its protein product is CASSRDPSQNTGELFF.